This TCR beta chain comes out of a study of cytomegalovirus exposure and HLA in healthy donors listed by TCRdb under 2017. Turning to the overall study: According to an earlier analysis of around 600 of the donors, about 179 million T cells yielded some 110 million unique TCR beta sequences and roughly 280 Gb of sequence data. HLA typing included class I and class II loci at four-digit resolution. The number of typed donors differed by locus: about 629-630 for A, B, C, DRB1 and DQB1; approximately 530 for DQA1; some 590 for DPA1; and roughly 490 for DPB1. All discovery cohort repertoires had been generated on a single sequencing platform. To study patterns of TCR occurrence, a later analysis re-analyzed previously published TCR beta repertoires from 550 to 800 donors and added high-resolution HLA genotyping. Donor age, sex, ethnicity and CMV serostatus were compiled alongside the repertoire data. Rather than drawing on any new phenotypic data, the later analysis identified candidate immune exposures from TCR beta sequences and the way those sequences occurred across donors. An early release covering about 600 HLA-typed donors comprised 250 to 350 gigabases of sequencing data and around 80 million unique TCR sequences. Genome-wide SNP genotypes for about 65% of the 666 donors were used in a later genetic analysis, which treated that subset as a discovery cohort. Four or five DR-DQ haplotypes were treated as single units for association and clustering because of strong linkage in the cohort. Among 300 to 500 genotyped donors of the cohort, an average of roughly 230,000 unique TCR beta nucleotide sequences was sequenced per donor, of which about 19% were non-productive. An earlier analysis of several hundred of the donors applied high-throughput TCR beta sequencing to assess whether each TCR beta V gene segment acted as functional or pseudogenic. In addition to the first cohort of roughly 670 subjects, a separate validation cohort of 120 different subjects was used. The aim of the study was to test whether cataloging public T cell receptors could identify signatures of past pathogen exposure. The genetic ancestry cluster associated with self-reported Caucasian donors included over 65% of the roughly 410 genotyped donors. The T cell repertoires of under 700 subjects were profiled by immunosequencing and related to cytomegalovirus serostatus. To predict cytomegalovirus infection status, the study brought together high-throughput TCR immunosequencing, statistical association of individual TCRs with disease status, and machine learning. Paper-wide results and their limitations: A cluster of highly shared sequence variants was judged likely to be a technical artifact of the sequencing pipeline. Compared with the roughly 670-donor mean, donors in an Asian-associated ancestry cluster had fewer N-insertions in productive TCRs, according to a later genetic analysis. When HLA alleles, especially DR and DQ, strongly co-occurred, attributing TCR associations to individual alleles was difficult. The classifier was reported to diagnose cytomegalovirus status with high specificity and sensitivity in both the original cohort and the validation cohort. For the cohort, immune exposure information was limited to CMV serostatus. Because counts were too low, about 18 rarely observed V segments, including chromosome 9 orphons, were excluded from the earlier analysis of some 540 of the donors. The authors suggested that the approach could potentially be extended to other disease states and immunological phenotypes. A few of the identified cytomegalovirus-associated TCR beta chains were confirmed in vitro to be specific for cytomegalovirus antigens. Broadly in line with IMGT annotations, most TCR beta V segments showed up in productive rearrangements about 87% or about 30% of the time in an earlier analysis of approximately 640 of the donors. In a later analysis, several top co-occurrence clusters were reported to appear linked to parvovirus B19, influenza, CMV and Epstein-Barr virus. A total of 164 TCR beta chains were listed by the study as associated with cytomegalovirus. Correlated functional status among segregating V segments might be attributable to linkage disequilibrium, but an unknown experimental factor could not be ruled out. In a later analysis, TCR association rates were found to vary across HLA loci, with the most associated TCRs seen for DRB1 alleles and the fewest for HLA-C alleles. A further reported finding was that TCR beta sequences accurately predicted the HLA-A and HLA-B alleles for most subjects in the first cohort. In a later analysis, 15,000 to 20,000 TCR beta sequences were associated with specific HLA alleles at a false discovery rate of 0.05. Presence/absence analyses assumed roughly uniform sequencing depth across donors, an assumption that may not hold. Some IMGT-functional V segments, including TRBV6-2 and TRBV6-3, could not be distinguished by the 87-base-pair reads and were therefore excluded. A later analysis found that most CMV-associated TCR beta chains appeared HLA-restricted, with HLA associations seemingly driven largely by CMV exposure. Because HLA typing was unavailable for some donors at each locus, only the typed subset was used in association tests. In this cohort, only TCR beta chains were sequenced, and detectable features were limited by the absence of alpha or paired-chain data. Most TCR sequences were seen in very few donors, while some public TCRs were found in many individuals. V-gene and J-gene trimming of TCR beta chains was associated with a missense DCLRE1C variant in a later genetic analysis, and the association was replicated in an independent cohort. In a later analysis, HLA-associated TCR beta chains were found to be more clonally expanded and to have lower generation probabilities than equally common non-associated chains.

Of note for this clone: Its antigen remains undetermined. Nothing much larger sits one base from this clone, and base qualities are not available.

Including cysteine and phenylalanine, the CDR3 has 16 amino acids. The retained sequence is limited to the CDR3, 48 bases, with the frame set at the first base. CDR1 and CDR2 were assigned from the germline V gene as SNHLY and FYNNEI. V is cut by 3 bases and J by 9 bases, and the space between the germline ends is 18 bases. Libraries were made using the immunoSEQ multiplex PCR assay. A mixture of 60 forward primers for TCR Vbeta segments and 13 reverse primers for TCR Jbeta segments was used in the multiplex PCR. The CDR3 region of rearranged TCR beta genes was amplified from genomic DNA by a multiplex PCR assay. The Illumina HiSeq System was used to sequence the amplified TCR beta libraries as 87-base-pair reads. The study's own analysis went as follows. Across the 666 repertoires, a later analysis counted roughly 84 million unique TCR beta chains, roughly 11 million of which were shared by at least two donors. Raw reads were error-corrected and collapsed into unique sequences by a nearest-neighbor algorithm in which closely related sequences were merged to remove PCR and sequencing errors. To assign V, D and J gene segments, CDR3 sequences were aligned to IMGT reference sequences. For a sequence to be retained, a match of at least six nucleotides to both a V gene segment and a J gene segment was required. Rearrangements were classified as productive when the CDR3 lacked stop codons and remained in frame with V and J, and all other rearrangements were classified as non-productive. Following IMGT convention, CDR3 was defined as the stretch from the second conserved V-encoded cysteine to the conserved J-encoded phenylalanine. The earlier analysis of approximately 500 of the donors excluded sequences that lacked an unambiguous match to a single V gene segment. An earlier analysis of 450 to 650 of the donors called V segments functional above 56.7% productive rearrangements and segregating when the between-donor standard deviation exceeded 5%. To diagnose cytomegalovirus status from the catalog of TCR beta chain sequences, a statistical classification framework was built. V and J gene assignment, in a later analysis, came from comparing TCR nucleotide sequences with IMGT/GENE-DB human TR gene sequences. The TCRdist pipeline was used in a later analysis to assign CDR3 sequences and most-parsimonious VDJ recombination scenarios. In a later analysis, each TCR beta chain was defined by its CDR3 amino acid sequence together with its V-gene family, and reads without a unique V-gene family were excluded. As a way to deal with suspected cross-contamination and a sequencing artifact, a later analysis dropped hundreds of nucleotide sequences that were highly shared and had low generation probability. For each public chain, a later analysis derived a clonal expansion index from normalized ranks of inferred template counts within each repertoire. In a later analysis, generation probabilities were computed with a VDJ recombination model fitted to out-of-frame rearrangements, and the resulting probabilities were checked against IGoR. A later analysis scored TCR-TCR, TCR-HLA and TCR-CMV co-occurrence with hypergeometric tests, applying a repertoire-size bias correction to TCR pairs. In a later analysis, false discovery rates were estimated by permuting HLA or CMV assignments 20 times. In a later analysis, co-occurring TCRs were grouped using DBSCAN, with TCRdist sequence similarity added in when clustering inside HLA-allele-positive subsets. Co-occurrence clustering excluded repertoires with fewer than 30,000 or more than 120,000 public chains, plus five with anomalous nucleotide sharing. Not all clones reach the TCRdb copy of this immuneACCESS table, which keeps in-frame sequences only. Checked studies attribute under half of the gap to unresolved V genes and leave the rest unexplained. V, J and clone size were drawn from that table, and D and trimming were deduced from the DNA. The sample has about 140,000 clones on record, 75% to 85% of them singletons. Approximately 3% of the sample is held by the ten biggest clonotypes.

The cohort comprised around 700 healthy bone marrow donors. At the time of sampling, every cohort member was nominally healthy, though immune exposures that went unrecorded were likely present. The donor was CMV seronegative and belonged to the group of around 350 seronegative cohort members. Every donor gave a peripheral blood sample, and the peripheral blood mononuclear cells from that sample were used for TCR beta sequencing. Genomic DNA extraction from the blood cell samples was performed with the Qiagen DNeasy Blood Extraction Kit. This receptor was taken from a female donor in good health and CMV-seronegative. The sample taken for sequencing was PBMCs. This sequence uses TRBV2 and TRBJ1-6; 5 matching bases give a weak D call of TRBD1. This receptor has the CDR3 CASSDFKSGGGSPLHF. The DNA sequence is TGTGCCAGCAGTGATTTCAAGTCCGGCGGGGGTTCACCCCTCCACTTT.